This T cell receptor (beta chain) was recovered during a study of CD8+ T cells in alopecia areata. Following RNA extraction, reverse transcription yielded cDNA that acted as the sequencing template. This table comes from immunoSEQ multiplex PCR, and its TCRdb copy is limited to in-frame clones, with some not included. The sample includes 200,000 to 250,000 clones, less than 75% of them seen just once. Treatment given: oral pan-JAK inhibitor, 5-10 mg twice daily. Trimming removed 5 bases at V and 4 bases at J, with 17 bases between. Germline assignment: CDR1 GTSNPN and CDR2 SVGIG (reference sequence). The CDR3 has 14 amino acids.

The sequenced sample was CD4+ T cells sorted from blood, obtained at week 4, from a patient treated with tofacitinib. The chain combines TRBV30 with TRBJ1-2; a possible D gene is TRBD1 (5 bases). This clonotype was obtained from a human donor with alopecia areata. The DNA for the CDR3 is TGTGCCTGGGATTTAGGGGTTGGATCCTATGGCTACACCTTC. Translation gives CAWDLGVGSYGYTF.